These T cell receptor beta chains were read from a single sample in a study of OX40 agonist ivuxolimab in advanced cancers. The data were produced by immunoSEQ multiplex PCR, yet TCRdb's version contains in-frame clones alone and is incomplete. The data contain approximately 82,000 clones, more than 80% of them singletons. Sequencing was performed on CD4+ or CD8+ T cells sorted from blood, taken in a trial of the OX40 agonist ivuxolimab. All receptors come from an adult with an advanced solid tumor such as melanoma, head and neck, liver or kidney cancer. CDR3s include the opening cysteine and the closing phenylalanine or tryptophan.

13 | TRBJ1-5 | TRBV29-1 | CSVEEQHNQPQHF
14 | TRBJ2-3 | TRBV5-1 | CASSFFSPGDTQYF
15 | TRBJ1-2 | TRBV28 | CASTQGAGSGYGYTF
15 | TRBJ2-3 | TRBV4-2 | CASSQQQGFTDTQYF
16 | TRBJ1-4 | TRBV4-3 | CASSQDLTATNKKLFF
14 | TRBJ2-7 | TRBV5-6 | CASSGTGVIYEQYF
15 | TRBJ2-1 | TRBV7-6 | CASSPGLAAYNEQFF
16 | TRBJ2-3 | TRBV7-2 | CASSLVPGGGGDTQYF
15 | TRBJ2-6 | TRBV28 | CASSSAGAGANVLTF
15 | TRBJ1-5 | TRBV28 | CASSYLQATNQPQHF
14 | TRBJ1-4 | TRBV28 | CASSLGVTGEKLFF
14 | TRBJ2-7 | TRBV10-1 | CASSTGRNNYEQYF
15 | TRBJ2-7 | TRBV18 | CASSPGDRGSYEQYF
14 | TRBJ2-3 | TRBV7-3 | CASSNPPARDTQYF